The rows below give T cell receptor beta chains drawn from one sample of a study of cytomegalovirus exposure and HLA in healthy donors. The repertoire was sequenced with immunoSEQ multiplex PCR; TCRdb's copy has only in-frame clones and lacks some. The sample shows 130,000 or so clones, approximately 80% of them seen only once. The sequenced sample consisted of PBMCs. These receptors were taken from a male donor in good health and CMV-seropositive. Both conserved end residues are part of each CDR3.

V gene	J gene	CDR3 length	CDR3 protein
TRBV29-1	TRBJ2-5	13	CSVGSTLGETQYF
TRBV6-6	TRBJ2-2	14	CASFIGQNTGELFF
TRBV6-4	TRBJ1-1	14	CASSARGQGTEAFF
TRBV7-6	TRBJ1-1	13	CASSQIRGTEAFF
TRBV7-9	TRBJ2-7	15	CASSLPLGLAGEQYF
TRBV14	TRBJ1-6	15	CASSRGTGGFLTLHF
TRBV7-2	TRBJ1-1	15	CASSLGSGGNSEAFF
TRBV6-1	TRBJ2-7	14	CASSFQGAWYEQYF
TRBV5-1	TRBJ2-7	13	CASSYRGEYEQYF
TRBV25-1	TRBJ1-2	15	CASSESGNGDYGYTF